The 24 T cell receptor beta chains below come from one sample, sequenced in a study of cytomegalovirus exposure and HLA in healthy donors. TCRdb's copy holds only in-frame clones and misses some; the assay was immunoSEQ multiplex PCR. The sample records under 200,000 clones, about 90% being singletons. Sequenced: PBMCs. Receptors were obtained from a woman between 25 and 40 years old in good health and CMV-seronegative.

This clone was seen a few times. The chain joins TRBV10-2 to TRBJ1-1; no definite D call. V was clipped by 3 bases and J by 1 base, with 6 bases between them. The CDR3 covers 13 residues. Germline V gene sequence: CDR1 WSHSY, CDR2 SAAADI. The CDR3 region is CASSDWGNTEAFF. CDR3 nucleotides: TGCGCCAGCAGTGATTGGGGGAACACTGAAGCTTTCTTT.

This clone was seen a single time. The CDR3: CASSLEGLNTEAFF. In DNA, the CDR3 is TGTGCCAGCAGCTTAGAAGGTTTGAACACTGAAGCTTTCTTT. V is TRBV11-1 and J is TRBJ1-1; D uncertain. The CDR3 runs 14 residues. Between the trimmed V and J ends, which lost 1 base and 0 bases, there was a span of 6 bases. Germline-derived CDR1 and CDR2 are SGHAT and FQDESV (reference sequence).

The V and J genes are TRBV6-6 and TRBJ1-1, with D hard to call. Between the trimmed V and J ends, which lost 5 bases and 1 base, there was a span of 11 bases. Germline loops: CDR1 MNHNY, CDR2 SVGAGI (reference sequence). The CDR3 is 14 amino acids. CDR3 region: CASSEYNENTEAFF. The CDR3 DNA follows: TGTGCCAGCAGTGAGTACAACGAGAACACTGAAGCTTTCTTT.

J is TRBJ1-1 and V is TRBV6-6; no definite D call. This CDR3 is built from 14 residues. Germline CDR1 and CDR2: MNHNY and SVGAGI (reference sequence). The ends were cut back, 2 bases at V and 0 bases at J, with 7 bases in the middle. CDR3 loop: CASSYERLNTEAFF. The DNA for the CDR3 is TGTGCCAGCAGTTACGAAAGGCTGAACACTGAAGCTTTCTTT.

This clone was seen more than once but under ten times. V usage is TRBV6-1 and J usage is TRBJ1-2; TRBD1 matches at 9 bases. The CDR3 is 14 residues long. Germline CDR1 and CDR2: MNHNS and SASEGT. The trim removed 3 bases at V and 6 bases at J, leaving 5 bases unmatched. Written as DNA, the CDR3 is TGTGCCAGCAGTGAGGGTACAGGGGGCGATGGCTACACCTTC. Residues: CASSEGTGGDGYTF.

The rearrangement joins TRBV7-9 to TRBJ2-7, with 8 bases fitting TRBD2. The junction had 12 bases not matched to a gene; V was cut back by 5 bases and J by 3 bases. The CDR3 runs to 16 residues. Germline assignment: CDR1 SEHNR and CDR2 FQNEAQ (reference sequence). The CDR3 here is CASSPNVGLAIYEQYF. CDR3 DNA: TGTGCCAGCAGCCCCAACGTCGGACTAGCTATCTACGAGCAGTACTTC.

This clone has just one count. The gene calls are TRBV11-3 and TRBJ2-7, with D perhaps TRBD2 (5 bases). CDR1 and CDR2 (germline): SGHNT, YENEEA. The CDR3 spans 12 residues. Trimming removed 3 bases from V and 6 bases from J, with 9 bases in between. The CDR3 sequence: CASSLDSGEQYF. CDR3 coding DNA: TGTGCCAGCAGCTTGGACTCTGGCGAGCAGTACTTC.

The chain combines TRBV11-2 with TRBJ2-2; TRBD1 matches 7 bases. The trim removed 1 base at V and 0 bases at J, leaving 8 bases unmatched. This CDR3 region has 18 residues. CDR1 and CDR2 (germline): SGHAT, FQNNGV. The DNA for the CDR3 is TGTGCCAGCAGCTTAGGACAGGGACATCCTTCGAACACCGGGGAGCTGTTTTTT. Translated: CASSLGQGHPSNTGELFF.

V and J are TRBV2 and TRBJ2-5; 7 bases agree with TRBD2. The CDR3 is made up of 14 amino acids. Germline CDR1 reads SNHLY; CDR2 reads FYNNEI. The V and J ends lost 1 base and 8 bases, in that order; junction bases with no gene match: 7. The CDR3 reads CASSEELAQRTQYF. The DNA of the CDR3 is TGTGCCAGCAGTGAAGAACTAGCGCAGCGTACCCAGTACTTC.

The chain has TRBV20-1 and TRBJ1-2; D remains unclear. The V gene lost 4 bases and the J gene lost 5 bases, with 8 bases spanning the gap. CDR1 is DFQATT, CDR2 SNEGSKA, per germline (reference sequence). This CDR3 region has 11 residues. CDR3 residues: CSAKGEYGYTF. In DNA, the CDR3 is TGCAGTGCTAAAGGTGAATATGGCTACACCTTC.

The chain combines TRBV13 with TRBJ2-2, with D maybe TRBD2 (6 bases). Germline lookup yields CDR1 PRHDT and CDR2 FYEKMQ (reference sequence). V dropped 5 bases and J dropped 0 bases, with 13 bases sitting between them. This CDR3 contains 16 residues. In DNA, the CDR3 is TGTGCCAGCAGCCGGGCGGGGAAAGCGAACACCGGGGAGCTGTTTTTT. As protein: CASSRAGKANTGELFF.

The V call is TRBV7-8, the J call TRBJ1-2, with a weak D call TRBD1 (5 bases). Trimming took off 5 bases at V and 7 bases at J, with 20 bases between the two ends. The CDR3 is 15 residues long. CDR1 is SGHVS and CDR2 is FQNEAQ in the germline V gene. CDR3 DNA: TGTGCCAGCAGCCCCCCCGGGACGAGAAGTGCTGGCTACACCTTC. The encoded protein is CASSPPGTRSAGYTF.

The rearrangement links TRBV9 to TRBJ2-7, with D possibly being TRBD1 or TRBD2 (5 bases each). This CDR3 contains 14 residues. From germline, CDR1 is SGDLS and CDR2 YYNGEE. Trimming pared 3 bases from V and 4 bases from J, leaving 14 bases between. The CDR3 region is CASSGGPGGYEQYF. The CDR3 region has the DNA TGTGCCAGCAGCGGGGGACCTGGGGGATACGAGCAGTACTTC. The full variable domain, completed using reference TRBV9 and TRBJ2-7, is DSGVTQTPKHLITATGQRVTLRCSPRSGDLSVYWYQQSLDQGLQFLIQYYNGEERAKGNILERFSAQQFPDLHSELNLSSLELGDSALYFCASSGGPGGYEQYFGPGTRLTVT.

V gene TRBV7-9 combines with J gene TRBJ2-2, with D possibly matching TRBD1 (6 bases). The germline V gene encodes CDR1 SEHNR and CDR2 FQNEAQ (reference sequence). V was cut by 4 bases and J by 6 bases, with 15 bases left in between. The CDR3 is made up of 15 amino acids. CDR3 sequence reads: CASSSDSIIPGELFF. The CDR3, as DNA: TGTGCCAGCAGCTCGGACAGTATTATCCCCGGGGAGCTGTTTTTT. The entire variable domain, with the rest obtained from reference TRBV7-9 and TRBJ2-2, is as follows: DTGVSQNPRHKITKRGQNVTFRCDPISEHNRLYWYRQTLGQGPEFLTYFQNEAQLEKSRLLSDRFSAERPKGSFSTLEIQRTEQGDSAMYLCASSSDSIIPGELFFGEGSRLTVL.

The CDR3 loop is CASSSSARRNYGYTF. The CDR3 bases are TGTGCCAGCAGCTCCTCCGCGCGGCGGAACTATGGCTACACCTTC. The chain links TRBV7-6 to TRBJ1-2; no clear D. Germline CDR1 reads SGHVS; CDR2 reads FNYEAQ. V was shortened by 4 bases and J by 2 bases, with 14 bases between the two germline ends. The CDR3 has 15 residues.

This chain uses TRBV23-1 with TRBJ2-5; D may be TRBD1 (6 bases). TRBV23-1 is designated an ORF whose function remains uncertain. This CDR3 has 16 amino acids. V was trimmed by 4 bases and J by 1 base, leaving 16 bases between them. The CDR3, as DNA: TGCGCCAGCAGTCCTTGGACAGCCACATGCCAAGAGACCCAGTACTTC. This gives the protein CASSPWTATCQETQYF.

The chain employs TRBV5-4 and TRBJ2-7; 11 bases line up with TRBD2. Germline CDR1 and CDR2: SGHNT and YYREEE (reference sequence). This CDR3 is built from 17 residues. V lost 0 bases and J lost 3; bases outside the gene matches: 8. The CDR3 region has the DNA TGTGCCAGCAGCTTGGGATCTAGCGGGGGGCAACTCTACGAGCAGTACTTC. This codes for CASSLGSSGGQLYEQYF.

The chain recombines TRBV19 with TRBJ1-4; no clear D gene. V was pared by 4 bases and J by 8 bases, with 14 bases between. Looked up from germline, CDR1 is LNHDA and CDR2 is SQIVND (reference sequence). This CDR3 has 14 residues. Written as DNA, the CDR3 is TGTGCCAGTAGTACTGGGGAAATCGGCGAAAAACTGTTTTTT. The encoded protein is CASSTGEIGEKLFF.

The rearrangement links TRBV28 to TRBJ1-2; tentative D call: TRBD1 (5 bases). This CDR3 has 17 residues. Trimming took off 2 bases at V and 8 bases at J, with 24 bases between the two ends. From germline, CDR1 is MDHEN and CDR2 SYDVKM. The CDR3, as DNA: TGTGCCAGCAGTTTACCGACCCCGGGACCAAATTTGGGGGGCTACACCTTC. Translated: CASSLPTPGPNLGGYTF.

This CDR3 reads CASSPQNGAGELFF. The CDR3 nucleotides read TGTGCCAGCAGTCCCCAGAACGGGGCCGGGGAGCTGTTTTTT. The chain links TRBV28 to TRBJ2-2; D perhaps matches TRBD2 (5 bases). Trimming pared 5 bases from V and 6 bases from J, leaving 13 bases between. This CDR3 has 14 amino acids. Germline-derived CDR1 and CDR2 are MDHEN and SYDVKM.

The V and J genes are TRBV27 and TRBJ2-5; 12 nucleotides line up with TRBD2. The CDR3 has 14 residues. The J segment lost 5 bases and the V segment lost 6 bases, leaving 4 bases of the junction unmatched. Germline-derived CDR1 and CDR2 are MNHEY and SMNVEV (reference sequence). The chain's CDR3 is CASSQTSGGETQYF. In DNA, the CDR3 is TGTGCCAGCAGCCAAACTAGCGGGGGGGAGACCCAGTACTTC.

DNA for the CDR3: TGTGCCAGCATCCCTCGGGGACAGGGAGCAGGGCAGCCCCAGCATTTT. It translates to CASIPRGQGAGQPQHF. The chain has TRBV28 and TRBJ1-5, with 9 bases identical to TRBD1. Germline trimming cut 7 bases from V and 7 bases from J; bases unmatched to any gene: 14. The CDR3 spans 16 residues. Germline V lookup: CDR1 MDHEN, CDR2 SYDVKM.

The CDR3 reads CASMPRGAGDEKLFF. The CDR3 region has the DNA TGTGCCAGCATGCCCCGGGGGGCAGGGGATGAAAAACTGTTTTTT. The chain has TRBV6-5 and TRBJ1-4; D might be TRBD1 (6 bases). Trimming took 7 bases from V and 6 from J, leaving 18 bases between them. CDR1 MNHEY and CDR2 SVGAGI come from the germline V gene. The CDR3 runs to 15 residues.

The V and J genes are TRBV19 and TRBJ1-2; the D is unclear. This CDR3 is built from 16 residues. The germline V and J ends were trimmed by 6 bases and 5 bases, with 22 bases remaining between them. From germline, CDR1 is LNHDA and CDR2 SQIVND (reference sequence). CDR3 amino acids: CASSRDLAQRGYGYTF. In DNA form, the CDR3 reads TGTGCCAGTAGCCGAGACCTTGCCCAACGTGGTTATGGCTACACCTTC.